This T cell receptor (beta chain) was profiled in a study of beta chain features in type 1 diabetes. Study-wide points: Shortening that was moderate but significant affected the TCRB CDR3s of Type 1 diabetes patients in all four CD4+ subsets. HLA effects on TCRB rearrangement stayed unresolved here.

Expressed TCRB transcripts were sequenced because the entire RNA isolate underwent reverse transcription. Libraries were prepared by immunoSEQ multiplex PCR; TCRdb keeps only in-frame clonotypes and omits some of them. This sample carries about 48,000 clones, roughly 40% of them seen once, and the ten largest clones take over 1.1%. Looked up from germline, CDR1 is MDHEN and CDR2 is SYDVKM. The CDR3 totals 12 residues. Trimming took off 8 bases at V and 7 bases at J, with 15 bases between the two ends. This clone counts as medium-sized. What it recognizes is unknown. V gene TRBV28 combines with J gene TRBJ2-7; the D is unclear. The sequencing input was Tregs from blood. The receptor was derived from a man in his thirties or forties with type 1 diabetes. CDR3 amino acids: CASHRVAREQYF. The CDR3 coding sequence is TGTGCCAGCCACCGCGTAGCCCGGGAGCAGTACTTC.